Listed here are 22 T cell receptor beta chains from one sample, sequenced in a study of T cell responses to AZD1222 COVID-19 vaccine. Assay: immunoSEQ multiplex PCR; the TCRdb copy retains only in-frame clones and omits some. The sample carries about 83,000 clones, 88% recorded once. This specimen consisted of peripheral blood, obtained on day 0 of MenACWY control vaccination. The receptors stem from an adult in good health.

V and J are TRBV6-5 and TRBJ2-6; a weak D match, TRBD2 (5 bases). CDR1 is MNHEY, CDR2 SVGAGI, per germline. The CDR3 contains 15 residues. The ends were cut back, 10 bases at V and 2 bases at J, with 15 bases in the middle. The CDR3 nucleotides are TGTGCCACTGGCCACCCCGGGGCTGGGGCCAACGTCCTGACTTTC. This sequence encodes CATGHPGAGANVLTF.

V and J are TRBV6-5 and TRBJ1-2; D uncertain. The V and J ends lost 4 bases and 4 bases respectively, with 16 bases between them. The germline gives CDR1 MNHEY, CDR2 SVGAGI. This CDR3 comprises 15 residues. The CDR3, as DNA: TGTGCCAGCAGTTCTAGCACGACGGAGCCCTATGGCTACACCTTC. Protein: CASSSSTTEPYGYTF.

V usage is TRBV7-9 and J usage is TRBJ1-6; 7 bases line up with TRBD1. Germline V gene data show CDR1 as SEHNR and CDR2 as FQNEAQ (reference sequence). With 5 bases clipped from V and 10 bases from J, the junction kept 14 bases outside the gene matches. This CDR3 spans 16 amino acids. The CDR3 region is CASSPGTDRLGSPLHF. The CDR3 DNA reads TGTGCCAGCAGCCCTGGGACGGACAGGTTGGGATCACCCCTCCACTTT.

The chain couples TRBV20-1 to TRBJ1-3; D unclear. Germline values: CDR1 DFQATT, CDR2 SNEGSKA (reference sequence). This CDR3 comprises 14 residues. With 3 bases removed from V and 4 bases from J, the gap between germline ends came to 13 bases. CDR3 nucleotides: TGCAGTGCTAGTCTTGGGTTCTCCGGAAACACCATATATTTT. Residues: CSASLGFSGNTIYF.

The J gene is TRBJ2-2, the V gene TRBV2; D ambiguous. Trimming removed 0 bases at V and 5 bases at J, with 7 bases between. Germline V CDR1 and CDR2: SNHLY, FYNNEI. The CDR3 length is 14 residues. The CDR3 DNA reads as TGTGCCAGCAGTGAAGCCTTCGGGACCGGGGAGCTGTTTTTT. Amino acids: CASSEAFGTGELFF. Variable domain in full (rest from reference TRBV2 and TRBJ2-2): EPEVTQTPSHQVTQMGQEVILRCVPISNHLYFYWYRQILGQKVEFLVSFYNNEISEKSEIFDDQFSVERPDGSNFTLKIRSTKLEDSAMYFCASSEAFGTGELFFGEGSRLTVL.

J is TRBJ1-2 and V is TRBV15; 7 nucleotides match TRBD1. V lost 4 bases and J lost 6; bases outside the gene matches: 8. CDR3 length: 14 residues. Germline V gives CDR1 LNHNV, CDR2 YYDKDF (reference sequence). CDR3 sequence reads: CATSMIDRVHGYTF. CDR3 in DNA: TGTGCCACCAGCATGATAGACAGGGTTCATGGCTACACCTTC.

The CDR3 DNA sequence: TGTGCCAGCAGCTTGGGGCCTCGTGGTGGCGGGGAGCTGTTTTTT. Its protein product is CASSLGPRGGGELFF. The genes are TRBV5-6 and TRBJ2-2, with no clear D. V lost 0 bases and J lost 7, with 13 bases in between. The CDR3 has 15 amino acids. Germline V lookup: CDR1 SGHDT, CDR2 YYEEEE. Looking up the rest from reference TRBV5-6 and TRBJ2-2 gives the full variable domain: DAGVTQSPTHLIKTRGQQVTLRCSPKSGHDTVSWYQQALGQGPQFIFQYYEEEERQRGNFPDRFSGHQFPNYSSELNVNALLLGDSALYLCASSLGPRGGGELFFGEGSRLTVL.

The CDR3 loop reads CASSGREWNTEAFF. CDR3 nucleotides: TGTGCCAGCTCCGGAAGGGAGTGGAACACTGAAGCTTTCTTT. The chain joins TRBV18 to TRBJ1-1; no definite D call. This CDR3 has 14 amino acids. The germline V gene has CDR1 KGHSH and CDR2 LQKENI. With 6 bases removed from V and 1 base from J, the gap between germline ends came to 12 bases.

The sample holds a few counts of this clone. The gene calls are TRBV7-2 and TRBJ1-1, with D hard to call. In germline, CDR1 is SGHTA, CDR2 FQGNSA. Trimming pared 5 bases from V and 7 bases from J, leaving 11 bases between. This CDR3 has 12 amino acids. CDR3 loop: CASSPLFREAFF. The CDR3 region has the DNA TGTGCCAGCAGCCCCCTTTTCCGTGAAGCTTTCTTT.

This chain uses TRBV6-2 or TRBV6-3 with TRBJ2-1, with TRBD1 as a possible D gene (5 bases). The CDR3 is 16 residues long. Trimming took off 6 bases at V and 5 bases at J, with 20 bases between the two ends. Per the germline V gene, CDR1 is MNHEY and CDR2 is SVGEGT. The CDR3 DNA reads as TGTGCCAGCAGCCCCCACAACAGGCTTATACACAATGAGCAGTTCTTC. This sequence encodes CASSPHNRLIHNEQFF.

The J gene is TRBJ1-5, the V gene TRBV28; 10 bases map to TRBD1. The V gene's germline CDR1 is MDHEN and CDR2 SYDVKM. The CDR3 loop spans 14 amino acids. V was pared by 7 bases and J by 7 bases, with 7 bases of the junction left unmatched. This CDR3 is CASTRQGARQPQHF. The CDR3 region has the DNA TGTGCCAGCACGAGACAGGGGGCAAGACAGCCCCAGCATTTT.

This clone was observed a single time. V and J are TRBV6-5 and TRBJ2-2; the D gene is possibly TRBD1 (6 bases). The germline CDR1 and CDR2 sequences are MNHEY and SVGAGI. This CDR3 comprises 15 residues. Trimming shortened V by 1 base and J by 5 bases, and 11 bases separated the two germline ends. CDR3 in DNA: TGTGCCAGCAGTTACTGGTCAGGGGTTACCGGGGAGCTGTTTTTT. Translating gives CASSYWSGVTGELFF.

The V gene is TRBV5-4, the J gene TRBJ1-1; tentatively, D is TRBD1 (6 bases). Germline V gene sequence: CDR1 SGHNT, CDR2 YYREEE (reference sequence). Trimming took 2 bases from V and 4 from J, leaving 18 bases between them. There are 16 residues in the CDR3. The CDR3 spells CASSFPGAGLGTEAFF. The CDR3, as DNA: TGTGCCAGCAGCTTCCCGGGGGCAGGGTTGGGCACTGAAGCTTTCTTT.

This chain joins TRBV5-6 and TRBJ1-1; D ambiguous. Germline CDR1 and CDR2: SGHDT and YYEEEE. The CDR3 is made up of 12 amino acids. V shed 2 bases and J shed 1 base, with 3 bases lying between them. The CDR3 protein is CASSFWNTEAFF. The CDR3 nucleotides are TGTGCCAGCAGCTTTTGGAACACTGAAGCTTTCTTT. Based on the CDR3 plus reference TRBV5-6 and TRBJ1-1, the full variable domain is DAGVTQSPTHLIKTRGQQVTLRCSPKSGHDTVSWYQQALGQGPQFIFQYYEEEERQRGNFPDRFSGHQFPNYSSELNVNALLLGDSALYLCASSFWNTEAFFGQGTRLTVV.

This chain connects TRBV2 to TRBJ1-3; 8 bases are shared with TRBD1. Germline trimming cut 5 bases from V and 3 bases from J; bases unmatched to any gene: 3. Germline CDR1 reads SNHLY; CDR2 reads FYNNEI. This CDR3 has 14 amino acids. CDR3 sequence reads: CASSTGTGGNTIYF. Here the CDR3 DNA reads TGTGCCAGCAGTACAGGGACAGGTGGAAACACCATATATTTT.

The rearrangement links TRBV28 to TRBJ2-2; no firm D call. The CDR3 runs 14 residues. V was shortened by 6 bases and J by 3 bases, with 11 bases between the two germline ends. Per the germline V gene, CDR1 is MDHEN and CDR2 is SYDVKM. The CDR3 protein is CASSPGTDTGELFF. The CDR3 DNA is TGTGCCAGCAGCCCGGGTACAGACACCGGGGAGCTGTTTTTT.

J is TRBJ1-6 and V is TRBV29-1; D unresolved. Trimming shortened V by 7 bases and J by 6 bases, and 13 bases separated the two germline ends. CDR3 length: 13 amino acids. CDR1 is SQVTM and CDR2 is ANQGSEA in the germline V gene. The CDR3, as DNA: TGCAGCGCCCATTCCGGGGTTAATTCACCCCTCCACTTT. It encodes CSAHSGVNSPLHF.

This sequence joins TRBV12-3 or TRBV12-4 and TRBJ2-7; D may be TRBD2 (6 bases). With 6 bases removed from V and 2 bases from J, the gap between germline ends came to 11 bases. CDR3 length: 13 amino acids. CDR3 nucleotide sequence: TGTGCCAGCAGCCTCGGGGGACCCTACGAGCAGTACTTC. The encoded protein is CASSLGGPYEQYF.

The chain carries TRBV30 and TRBJ2-3; TRBD2 matches at 7 bases. The CDR3 has 13 amino acids. The V and J ends lost 1 base and 4 bases, in that order; junction bases with no gene match: 2. CDR1 GTSNPN and CDR2 SVGIG come from the germline V gene (reference sequence). The CDR3 DNA follows: TGTGCCTGGAGTGGGGGACTACCAGATACGCAGTATTTT. This sequence encodes CAWSGGLPDTQYF.

The chain uses TRBV19 and TRBJ1-2; 8 bases align to TRBD1. Germline-derived CDR1 and CDR2 are LNHDA and SQIVND (reference sequence). V lost 4 bases to trimming and J lost 3 bases; unmatched junction nucleotides: 1. The CDR3 spans 13 residues. CDR3 sequence: CASSKGQDYGYTF. In DNA, the CDR3 is TGTGCCAGTAGTAAGGGACAGGACTATGGCTACACCTTC.

The J gene is TRBJ2-5, the V gene TRBV15; D is ambiguous. The CDR3 covers 15 residues. With 0 bases removed from V and 2 bases from J, the gap between germline ends came to 10 bases. Germline values: CDR1 LNHNV, CDR2 YYDKDF (reference sequence). CDR3 protein: CATSRDRAPQETQYF. The CDR3 coding sequence is TGTGCCACCAGCAGAGATCGAGCTCCACAAGAGACCCAGTACTTC.

The gene calls are TRBV10-3 and TRBJ2-5, with 9 bases fitting TRBD2. CDR3 length: 15 residues. Germline CDR1 reads ENHRY; CDR2 reads SYGVKD. V gave up 3 bases and J gave up 5 bases; unmatched junction bases: 7. CDR3 loop: CAISDDGGGVETQYF. CDR3 nucleotide sequence: TGTGCCATCAGTGATGATGGCGGGGGGGTCGAGACCCAGTACTTC.